This TCR beta chain was recovered during a study of OX40 agonist ivuxolimab in advanced cancers. Whole-study context: Checkpoint inhibitors had been given previously to approximately 41% of patients. Findings and caveats of the study: Among T cells, CD8+ cells averaged more expanded clones than CD4+ cells. In a subset of nonresponders, normalized T-cell clonal expansion was also low.

A note on this clone: The antigen is not known.

The length of the CDR3 is 16 residues. Germline CDR1 SNHLY, CDR2 FYNNEI. With 6 bases clipped from V and 0 bases from J, the junction kept 10 bases outside the gene matches. Some clones are missing from TCRdb's copy, which holds only in-frame ones; the method was immunoSEQ multiplex PCR. Of around 40,000 clones listed, approximately 80% are singletons. Sequencing was performed on CD4+ or CD8+ T cells sorted from blood, taken in a trial of the OX40 agonist ivuxolimab. This receptor was obtained from an adult with an advanced solid tumor such as melanoma, head and neck, liver or kidney cancer. The V call is TRBV2, the J call TRBJ1-2, with 7 bases lining up with TRBD1. The CDR3 loop reads CASRRDSFRANYGYTF. The CDR3 coding sequence is TGTGCCAGCAGGAGGGACAGCTTTCGGGCTAACTATGGCTACACCTTC.